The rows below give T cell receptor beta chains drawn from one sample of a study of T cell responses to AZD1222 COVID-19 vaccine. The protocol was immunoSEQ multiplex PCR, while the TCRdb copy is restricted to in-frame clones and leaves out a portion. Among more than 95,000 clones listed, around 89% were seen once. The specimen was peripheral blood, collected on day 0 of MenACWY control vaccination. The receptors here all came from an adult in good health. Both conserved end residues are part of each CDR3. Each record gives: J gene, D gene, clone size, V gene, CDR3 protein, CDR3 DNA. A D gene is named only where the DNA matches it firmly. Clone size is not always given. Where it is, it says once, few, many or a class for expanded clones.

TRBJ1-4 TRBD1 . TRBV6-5 CASQLNRGANEKLFF TGTGCCAGCCAACTAAACAGGGGGGCTAATGAAAAACTGTTTTTT
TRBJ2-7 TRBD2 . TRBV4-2 CASSHTTGTSGWSSYEQYF TGTGCCAGCAGCCACACTACCGGGACTAGCGGGTGGAGCTCCTACGAGCAGTACTTC
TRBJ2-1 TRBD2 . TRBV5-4 CASSAGTSGNNEQFF TGTGCCAGCAGCGCCGGGACTAGCGGAAACAATGAGCAGTTCTTC
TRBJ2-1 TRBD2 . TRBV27 CASSRTSGAYNEQFF TGTGCCAGCAGTCGGACTAGCGGGGCCTACAATGAGCAGTTCTTC
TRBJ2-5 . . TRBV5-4 CASSHDWGETQYF TGTGCCAGCAGCCATGACTGGGGGGAGACCCAGTACTTC
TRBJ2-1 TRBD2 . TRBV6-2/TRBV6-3 CASSYSPPSGIYNEQFF TGTGCCAGCAGTTACTCCCCGCCTAGCGGAATCTACAATGAGCAGTTCTTC
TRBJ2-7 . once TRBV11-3 CASSLGAAVTYEQYF TGTGCCAGCAGCTTGGGGGCGGCCGTAACCTACGAGCAGTACTTC
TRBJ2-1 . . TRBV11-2 CASSPWQGAINEQFF TGTGCCAGCAGCCCTTGGCAGGGAGCGATCAATGAGCAGTTCTTC
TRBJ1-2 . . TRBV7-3 CASSQGRIANYGYTF TGTGCCAGCAGCCAGGGAAGGATTGCTAACTATGGCTACACCTTC
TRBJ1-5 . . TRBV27 CASRKLTPLGNQPQHF TGTGCCAGCAGAAAACTGACACCTTTAGGCAATCAGCCCCAGCATTTT
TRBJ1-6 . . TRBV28 CASSLGRRSPLHF TGTGCCAGCAGTTTAGGGCGTCGGTCACCCCTCCACTTT
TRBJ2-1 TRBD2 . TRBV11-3 CASSLGDLAGGPYEQFF TGTGCCAGCAGCTTAGGGGATCTAGCGGGAGGGCCCTATGAGCAGTTCTTC
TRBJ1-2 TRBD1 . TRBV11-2 CASSLVPGQGGDGYTF TGTGCCAGCAGCTTAGTACCGGGACAGGGCGGGGATGGCTACACCTTC
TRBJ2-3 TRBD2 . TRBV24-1 CATSDPASGRRVTDTQYF TGTGCCACCAGTGATCCCGCGAGCGGGAGACGGGTCACAGATACGCAGTATTTT
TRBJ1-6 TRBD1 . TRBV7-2 CASSLTGGHYNSPLHF TGTGCCAGCAGCTTGACAGGGGGTCACTATAATTCACCCCTCCACTTT
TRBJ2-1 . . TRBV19 CASRGGSTYNEQFF TGTGCCAGTAGAGGCGGGTCAACCTACAATGAGCAGTTCTTC
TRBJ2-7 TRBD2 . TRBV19 CASSIDPGLAGGIYEQYF TGTGCCAGTAGTATAGATCCGGGACTAGCGGGAGGTATTTACGAGCAGTACTTC